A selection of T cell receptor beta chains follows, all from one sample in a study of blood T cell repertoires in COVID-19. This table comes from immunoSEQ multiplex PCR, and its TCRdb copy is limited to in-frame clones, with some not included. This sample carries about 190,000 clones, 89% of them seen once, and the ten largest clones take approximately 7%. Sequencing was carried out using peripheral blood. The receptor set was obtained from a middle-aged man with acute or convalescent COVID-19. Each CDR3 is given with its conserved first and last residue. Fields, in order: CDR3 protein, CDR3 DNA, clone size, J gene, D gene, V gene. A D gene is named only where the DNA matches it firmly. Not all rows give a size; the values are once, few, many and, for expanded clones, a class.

CASSLEGLAYTGELFF | TGTGCCAGCAGTTTAGAAGGACTAGCGTACACCGGGGAGCTGTTTTTT | - | TRBJ2-2 | TRBD2 | TRBV28
CASSPGQGGYEQYF | TGTGCCAGCAGCCCAGGACAGGGGGGGTACGAGCAGTACTTC | - | TRBJ2-7 | TRBD1 | TRBV14
CASSLGTSGTYNEQFF | TGTGCCAGCAGTCTAGGGACTAGCGGGACCTACAATGAGCAGTTCTTC | many | TRBJ2-1 | TRBD2 | TRBV28
CASGQGNLNTEAFF | TGTGCCAGCGGACAGGGGAATCTTAACACTGAAGCTTTCTTT | - | TRBJ1-1 | TRBD1 | TRBV2
CATSQDRVGNTIYF | TGTGCCACCAGCCAGGACAGGGTTGGAAACACCATATATTTT | - | TRBJ1-3 | TRBD1 | TRBV15
CASSGGGTGGYEQYF | TGTGCCAGCAGCGGGGGCGGGACAGGGGGCTACGAGCAGTACTTC | - | TRBJ2-7 | TRBD1 | TRBV5-6
CASSWDSENQPQHF | TGCGCCAGCAGCTGGGACAGCGAAAATCAGCCCCAGCATTTT | - | TRBJ1-5 | TRBD1 | TRBV5-1
CASSPADGYTEAFF | TGTGCCAGCAGTCCAGCGGACGGGTACACTGAAGCTTTCTTT | - | TRBJ1-1 | - | TRBV27
CAWGWTGGALRAQYF | TGTGCCTGGGGTTGGACAGGGGGCGCCCTAAGGGCCCAGTACTTC | - | TRBJ2-5 | TRBD1 | TRBV30
CASSSEVPSGGAGDTQYF | TGTGCCAGCAGCTCAGAGGTCCCTAGCGGGGGGGCCGGAGATACGCAGTATTTT | - | TRBJ2-3 | TRBD2 | TRBV7-9
CASSLQGGDQPQHF | TGCGCCAGCAGCTTACAGGGAGGGGATCAGCCCCAGCATTTT | - | TRBJ1-5 | - | TRBV5-1
CASRSLGSTDTQYF | TGTGCCAGCAGGAGTCTCGGGAGCACAGATACGCAGTATTTT | - | TRBJ2-3 | - | TRBV2
CASSSRGYQETQYF | TGTGCCAGCAGCTCAAGGGGGTACCAAGAGACCCAGTACTTC | - | TRBJ2-5 | - | TRBV13
CASSLGAGGGYEQYF | TGTGCCAGCAGCTTGGGGGCTGGGGGGGGCTACGAGCAGTACTTC | - | TRBJ2-7 | - | TRBV7-3
CASSAGQVSTDTQYF | TGTGCCAGCTCAGCCGGACAGGTGAGCACAGATACGCAGTATTTT | once | TRBJ2-3 | TRBD1 | TRBV18
CASSVLAGGSTDTQYF | TGTGCCAGCAGCGTCCTAGCGGGGGGTAGCACAGATACGCAGTATTTT | - | TRBJ2-3 | TRBD2 | TRBV9
CASSLDRVAGYTF | TGTGCCAGCAGTTTGGACAGGGTTGCTGGCTACACCTTC | - | TRBJ1-2 | TRBD1 | TRBV27
CASSPRGSTTNEKLFF | TGTGCCAGCAGCCCCAGGGGATCCACAACTAATGAAAAACTGTTTTTT | - | TRBJ1-4 | - | TRBV7-8
CASIRQGAYEQYF | TGTGCCAGCATCCGGCAGGGGGCATACGAGCAGTACTTC | - | TRBJ2-7 | TRBD1 | TRBV28
CASSELQGADEQYF | TGCGCCAGCAGTGAGCTCCAGGGGGCCGACGAGCAGTACTTC | - | TRBJ2-7 | TRBD1 | TRBV10-1
CASSSGVGYYGYTF | TGTGCCAGCAGTTCAGGGGTTGGCTACTATGGCTACACCTTC | - | TRBJ1-2 | - | TRBV27
CASSLVGAGNPLHF | TGTGCCAGCAGCTTAGTTGGGGCAGGTAACCCCCTCCACTTT | - | TRBJ1-6 | - | TRBV11-1
CASSYDGLVYYEQYF | TGTGCCAGCAGTTATGACGGACTTGTATACTACGAGCAGTACTTC | once | TRBJ2-7 | - | TRBV6-6
CASSEYGQLHGYTF | TGTGCCAGCAGTGAATATGGACAGTTGCATGGCTACACCTTC | - | TRBJ1-2 | - | TRBV25-1
CAWAAPGPTEAFF | TGTGCCTGGGCCGCGCCAGGGCCCACTGAAGCTTTCTTT | - | TRBJ1-1 | - | TRBV30
CASSDRGPSEQYF | TGTGCCAGCAGTGACAGGGGCCCCTCCGAGCAGTACTTC | - | TRBJ2-7 | - | TRBV6-1
CASSFGSLGEAFF | TGTGCCAGCAGTTTCGGGTCCCTCGGGGAAGCTTTCTTT | - | TRBJ1-1 | - | TRBV27
CASRRFDQPQHF | TGTGCCAGTAGGAGATTCGATCAGCCCCAGCATTTT | few | TRBJ1-5 | - | TRBV19
CASSNRGPHSGNTIYF | TGTGCCAGCAGCAACCGGGGTCCCCATTCTGGAAACACCATATATTTT | - | TRBJ1-3 | - | TRBV21-1
CASNSGKSNYGYTF | TGTGCCAGCAACAGCGGGAAGTCTAACTATGGCTACACCTTC | - | TRBJ1-2 | - | TRBV28
CASSFGGADTQYF | TGTGCCAGCAGCTTTGGAGGTGCCGATACGCAGTATTTT | - | TRBJ2-3 | - | TRBV5-4
CASSHGQGEAFF | TGTGCCAGCAGCCACGGACAGGGTGAAGCTTTCTTT | - | TRBJ1-1 | TRBD1 | TRBV5-8
CASSVGGGADTQYF | TGTGCCAGCAGCGTAGGTGGCGGGGCAGATACGCAGTATTTT | - | TRBJ2-3 | - | TRBV9
CASSPEGQGAIGTGANVLTF | TGTGCCAGCAGCCCCGAGGGACAGGGGGCTATCGGGACCGGGGCCAACGTCCTGACTTTC | - | TRBJ2-6 | TRBD1 | TRBV9
CASSLYPGGQFNQPQHF | TGTGCCAGCAGTTTATACCCAGGGGGACAGTTCAATCAGCCCCAGCATTTT | few | TRBJ1-5 | TRBD1 | TRBV27
CASSQEGSGVYNEQFF | TGCGCCAGCAGCCAAGAGGGTAGCGGGGTCTACAATGAGCAGTTCTTC | - | TRBJ2-1 | TRBD2 | TRBV4-3
CASSLVPGDSYEQYF | TGTGCCAGCAGCTTGGTTCCGGGGGACTCCTACGAGCAGTACTTC | - | TRBJ2-7 | - | TRBV5-4
CASHLGTVGEQYF | TGTGCCAGCCATCTTGGGACAGTGGGGGAGCAGTACTTC | few | TRBJ2-7 | TRBD1 | TRBV2
CASSPGEEAFF | TGTGCCAGCAGCCCAGGGGAGGAAGCTTTCTTT | once | TRBJ1-1 | - | TRBV12-3/TRBV12-4
CASSLSRGLWTEAFF | TGCGCCAGCAGCTTGTCCAGGGGTTTATGGACTGAAGCTTTCTTT | - | TRBJ1-1 | - | TRBV5-1
CASSRQLNTEAFF | TGTGCCAGCAGTAGACAACTGAACACTGAAGCTTTCTTT | - | TRBJ1-1 | - | TRBV27
CASSPRDSQVGGYTF | TGTGCCAGCTCACCACGGGACAGCCAAGTGGGGGGCTACACCTTC | - | TRBJ1-2 | TRBD1 | TRBV18
CASSLAVGGEQYF | TGTGCCAGCAGCTTGGCCGTGGGGGGGGAGCAGTACTTC | - | TRBJ2-7 | TRBD2 | TRBV5-4
CASSLVAGGTQYF | TGTGCCAGCAGCTTAGTAGCGGGGGGTACGCAGTATTTT | - | TRBJ2-3 | TRBD2 | TRBV11-2
CASSLSWDTRSYEQYF | TGTGCCAGCAGCTTATCTTGGGACACGAGGAGCTACGAGCAGTACTTC | - | TRBJ2-7 | - | TRBV7-2
CASSSVFQDRNHEQYF | TGTGCCAGCAGCTCCGTCTTCCAGGACAGGAACCACGAGCAGTACTTC | - | TRBJ2-7 | TRBD1 | TRBV7-2
CASSLPGGRDTYEQYF | TGTGCCAGCAGCCTCCCGGGGGGACGGGATACCTACGAGCAGTACTTC | - | TRBJ2-7 | TRBD2 | TRBV6-2/TRBV6-3
CASSLAQPDRLNTEAFF | TGTGCTAGCAGCTTAGCGCAGCCGGACAGACTGAACACTGAAGCTTTCTTT | - | TRBJ1-1 | - | TRBV7-7
CASSSFRDRGRTGELFF | TGTGCCAGCAGCTCGTTCCGGGACAGGGGTCGCACCGGGGAGCTGTTTTTT | - | TRBJ2-2 | TRBD1 | TRBV7-2
CASRMQQGGSPLHF | TGTGCCAGTAGGATGCAGCAGGGAGGGTCACCCCTCCACTTT | - | TRBJ1-6 | - | TRBV19
CASSPQGANYGYTF | TGTGCCAGCTCACCACAGGGGGCTAACTATGGCTACACCTTC | once | TRBJ1-2 | - | TRBV18
CATRLQGAGGQPQHF | TGTGCCACCAGGTTACAGGGGGCGGGGGGTCAGCCCCAGCATTTT | - | TRBJ1-5 | TRBD1 | TRBV15
CASSLDRGLAGELFF | TGCGCCAGCAGCTTGGACAGGGGGCTCGCCGGGGAGCTGTTTTTT | - | TRBJ2-2 | TRBD1 | TRBV5-1
CASSPMVQGNYGYTF | TGCGCCAGCAGCCCAATGGTACAGGGAAACTATGGCTACACCTTC | - | TRBJ1-2 | - | TRBV5-1
CASSFGTGLYEQYF | TGTGCCAGCAGCTTCGGGACAGGGTTGTACGAGCAGTACTTC | - | TRBJ2-7 | TRBD1 | TRBV11-2
CASSLRFYEQYF | TGTGCCAGCAGCTTGCGGTTTTACGAGCAGTACTTC | - | TRBJ2-7 | - | TRBV5-6
CASSFGTNSGNTIYF | TGTGCCAGCAGCTTCGGGACAAACTCTGGAAACACCATATATTTT | - | TRBJ1-3 | - | TRBV5-4
CAGSTSGTGVSPLHF | TGTGCCGGCAGTACCTCCGGGACAGGGGTTTCACCCCTCCACTTT | - | TRBJ1-6 | TRBD1 | TRBV2
CASSLGQGGNQPQHF | TGTGCCAGCAGCCTGGGACAGGGCGGCAATCAGCCCCAGCATTTT | - | TRBJ1-5 | TRBD1 | TRBV3-1/TRBV3-2